One sample yielded the 21 T cell receptor beta chains listed below, sequenced in a study of spatial heterogeneity in lung cancer (dated by TCRdb to between 2018 and 2021). Library preparation used 5' RACE. The sample was run on a NextSeq 500. The public reads were quality trimmed at Q25 with fastp and then assembled into clones with MiXCR by TCRdb, keeping productive beta chains. Under each unique CDR3 protein, matching rows form one entry showing the most common genes and DNA. For this sample there are 50,000 to 75,000 distinct CDR3 sequences; under 7.5% appear just once. Of the sample, over 12% falls within the top ten clones. The time point label on this specimen signifies: sample taken at primary tumor resection. Specimen: PBMCs, collected at surgery. The receptors originated from a female donor with early-stage non-small cell lung cancer.

This clonotype was counted at least ten times. The chain couples TRBV6-4 to TRBJ1-2; D is undetermined. This CDR3 spans 12 amino acids. Trimming stripped 8 bases from V and 3 bases from J, with 10 bases between. Germline CDR1 MRHNA, CDR2 SNTAGT. CDR3 nucleotides: TGTGCCAGCGCTCCCCAGCACTATGGCTACACCTTC. This translates into CASAPQHYGYTF.

The chain couples TRBV10-3 to TRBJ1-4, with no clear D. From germline, CDR1 is ENHRY and CDR2 SYGVKD. Trimming stripped 7 bases from V and 4 bases from J, with 10 bases between. This CDR3 region has 13 residues. DNA of the CDR3: TGTGCCATCACGGGGAGCTTTAATGAAAAACTGTTTTTT. Residues: CAITGSFNEKLFF.

On this clonotype: A read error may be the cause here, since a much bigger clone is one base away. The rearrangement links TRBV7-3 to TRBJ2-1; 7 bases line up with TRBD2. Germline CDR1 reads SGHTA; CDR2 reads FQGTGA. The CDR3 sequence is 13 residues long. The CDR3 loop is CTSSQAGYNEQFF. CDR3 DNA sequence: TGTACCAGCAGCCAAGCGGGGTACAATGAGCAGTTCTTC.

The rearrangement links TRBV5-1 to TRBJ1-5; no reliable D call. This CDR3 region has 14 residues. Germline values: CDR1 SGHRS, CDR2 YFSETQ. V lost 4 bases and J lost 1, with 9 bases in between. CDR3 in DNA: TGCGCCAGCAGCGCAGGTTCGAGCAATCAGCCCCAGCATTTT. This translates into CASSAGSSNQPQHF.

V is TRBV7-2 and J is TRBJ2-3, with 10 bases matching TRBD2. The length of the CDR3 is 16 residues. V dropped 6 bases and J dropped 2; count of bases not matched to a gene: 8. Germline-derived CDR1 and CDR2 are SGHTA and FQGNSA. The CDR3 reads CASRVAGGAFTDTQYF. The CDR3 DNA sequence: TGTGCCAGCAGGGTAGCGGGAGGTGCCTTCACAGATACGCAGTATTTT.

In this sample, this clonotype turned up many times. The genes are TRBV7-2 and TRBJ1-5; no firm D call. V lost 1 base, J lost 6 bases, and 16 bases lay in between. CDR3 length: 16 residues. The V gene's germline CDR1 is SGHTA and CDR2 FQGNSA. In DNA form, the CDR3 reads TGTGCCAGCAGCTTAGAAGCAAACGTTTGGAGTCAGCCCCAGCATTTT. Its protein product is CASSLEANVWSQPQHF. The full variable domain, rest sourced from reference TRBV7-2 and TRBJ1-5, is GAGVSQSPSNKVTEKGKDVELRCDPISGHTALYWYRQSLGQGLEFLIYFQGNSAPDKSGLPSDRFSAERTGGSVSTLTIQRTQQEDSAVYLCASSLEANVWSQPQHFGDGTRLSIL.

This clonotype was picked up a small number of times. V gene TRBV18 combines with J gene TRBJ1-1; a possible D gene is TRBD1 (5 bases). The CDR3 totals 17 residues. Germline V lookup: CDR1 KGHSH, CDR2 LQKENI. V was pared by 2 bases and J by 0 bases, with 16 bases between. The CDR3 DNA follows: TGTGCCAGCTCACCAGCCAGGGCGGGGGGAATGAACACTGAAGCTTTCTTT. It codes for CASSPARAGGMNTEAFF. Full variable domain (remainder filled in from reference TRBV18 and TRBJ1-1): NAGVMQNPRHLVRRRGQEARLRCSPMKGHSHVYWYRQLPEEGLKFMVYLQKENIIDESGMPKERFSAEFPKEGPSILRIQQVVRGDSAAYFCASSPARAGGMNTEAFFGQGTRLTVV.

This clonotype was detected many times. The gene calls are TRBV7-2 and TRBJ2-6, with TRBD2 matching 11 bases. The CDR3 spans 17 residues. Germline CDR1 SGHTA, CDR2 FQGNSA. The junction had 4 bases not matched to a gene; V was cut back by 2 bases and J by 4 bases. CDR3 in amino acids: CASSLPTSGGGANVLTF. CDR3 coding DNA: TGTGCCAGCAGCTTACCCACTAGCGGGGGCGGGGCCAACGTCCTGACTTTC.

At least ten counts were recorded for this clonotype. J is TRBJ1-2 and V is TRBV20-1; D perhaps matches TRBD1 (5 bases). CDR3 length: 13 residues. Germline V gene lookup returns CDR1 DFQATT and CDR2 SNEGSKA (reference sequence). Trimming pared 3 bases from V and 6 bases from J, leaving 14 bases between. The CDR3 DNA reads as TGCAGTGCTAGCGGCCAGGGAATGGATGGCTACACCTTC. Protein: CSASGQGMDGYTF.

The chain joins TRBV20-1 to TRBJ2-4; D unresolved. V lost 6 bases and J 0 bases, leaving 9 bases between the germline ends. The CDR3 contains 13 residues. Germline-derived CDR1 and CDR2 are DFQATT and SNEGSKA (reference sequence). The CDR3 is CSAQTVAKNIQYF. The CDR3 DNA is TGCAGTGCCCAGACGGTAGCCAAAAACATTCAGTACTTC.

This clonotype has at least ten counts. The chain has TRBV27 and TRBJ1-5; D remains ambiguous. The CDR3 consists of 12 residues. V lost 5 bases and J lost 2, with 4 bases in between. Looked up from germline, CDR1 is MNHEY and CDR2 is SMNVEV (reference sequence). The CDR3 here is CASSPRNQPQHF. Here the CDR3 DNA reads TGTGCCAGCAGTCCACGCAATCAGCCCCAGCATTTT.

The V gene is TRBV11-3, the J gene TRBJ1-6; D gene uncertain. The germline CDR1 and CDR2 sequences are SGHNT and YENEEA. The CDR3 totals 14 residues. Trimming left V 6 bases short and J 7 bases short, with 13 bases between. Written as DNA, the CDR3 is TGTGCCAGCAGTCAAGGACCGGTCAATTCACCCCTCCACTTT. Translation gives CASSQGPVNSPLHF.

The rearrangement links TRBV6-1 to TRBJ2-5; D is possibly TRBD2 (7 bases). The length of the CDR3 is 13 residues. V was pared by 6 bases and J by 5 bases, with 13 bases between. Germline V CDR1 and CDR2: MNHNS, SASEGT. CDR3 protein: CASRKGGAETQYF. The CDR3 DNA sequence: TGTGCCAGCAGGAAGGGGGGGGCGGAGACCCAGTACTTC.

This clonotype was seen many times. The chain is built from TRBV6-2 or TRBV6-3 and TRBJ1-5; TRBD1 is a possible D gene (6 bases). The CDR3 spans 15 residues. The V and J ends lost 4 bases and 3 bases respectively, with 13 bases between them. The germline V gene encodes CDR1 MNHEY and CDR2 SVGEGT. The CDR3 here is CASSSGEGLNQPQHF. The CDR3 coding sequence is TGTGCCAGCAGTTCAGGGGAGGGCCTCAATCAGCCCCAGCATTTT.

This clonotype was seen at least ten times. V gene TRBV11-3 combines with J gene TRBJ2-3, with 7 bases lining up with TRBD1. CDR3 length: 15 residues. Germline V gene data show CDR1 as SGHNT and CDR2 as YENEEA. J gave up 3 bases and V 1 base, and 4 bases lay outside the gene matches. The CDR3: CASSLGQGRTDTQYF. CDR3 nucleotide sequence: TGTGCCAGCAGCTTAGGACAGGGAAGGACAGATACGCAGTATTTT.

The table lists this clonotype with a few counts. The chain carries TRBV6-4 and TRBJ2-7; 9 nucleotides agree with TRBD1. Germline V gene data show CDR1 as MRHNA and CDR2 as SNTAGT. This CDR3 has 13 residues. Trimming took 3 bases from V and 5 from J; bases not matched to a gene: 2. CDR3 region: CASSERDRDEQYV. CDR3 in DNA: TGTGCCAGCAGTGAGCGGGACAGGGACGAGCAGTACGTC.

This clonotype was counted many times. The chain couples TRBV10-3 to TRBJ2-7; TRBD1 matches at 9 bases. The CDR3 spans 14 residues. The J segment lost 4 bases and the V segment lost 10 bases, leaving 11 bases of the junction unmatched. Germline CDR1 ENHRY, CDR2 SYGVKD. As DNA, the CDR3 is TGTGCCACCGATCCGGGACAGGGAAGTTACGAGCAGTACTTC. This encodes CATDPGQGSYEQYF.

This clonotype appeared a few times. V gene TRBV18 combines with J gene TRBJ1-1; 7 bases map to TRBD1. V lost 3 bases and J lost 2; bases outside the gene matches: 6. Germline V lookup: CDR1 KGHSH, CDR2 LQKENI. This CDR3 contains 15 residues. The CDR3 region has the DNA TGTGCCAGCTCACCGTCCGACAGGGAAAACACTGAAGCTTTCTTT. Its translation is CASSPSDRENTEAFF.

This clonotype was counted ten times or more. The chain combines TRBV19 with TRBJ2-2; 9 bases align to TRBD1. The V gene end was trimmed by 3 bases and the J gene end by 6 bases; junction bases not matched to a gene: 5. There are 15 residues in the CDR3. The germline gives CDR1 LNHDA, CDR2 SQIVND (reference sequence). The CDR3 sequence: CASSMGQGRAGELFF. CDR3 in DNA: TGTGCCAGTAGTATGGGACAGGGTAGGGCCGGGGAGCTGTTTTTT.

J is TRBJ2-6 and V is TRBV11-3; a weak D match, TRBD2 (6 bases). V was cut by 3 bases and J by 1 base, with 10 bases left in between. The CDR3 length is 16 residues. Per the germline V gene, CDR1 is SGHNT and CDR2 is YENEEA. The DNA for the CDR3 is TGTGCCAGCAGCTTCCTGGCGGGGTCTGGGGCCAACGTCCTGACTTTC. Translated: CASSFLAGSGANVLTF. The full variable domain, rest sourced from reference TRBV11-3 and TRBJ2-6, is EAGVVQSPRYKIIEKKQPVAFWCNPISGHNTLYWYLQNLGQGPELLIRYENEEAVDDSQLPKDRFSAERLKGVDSTLKIQPAELGDSAVYLCASSFLAGSGANVLTFGAGSRLTVL.

V and J are TRBV27 and TRBJ1-4; D is ambiguous. The V gene's germline CDR1 is MNHEY and CDR2 SMNVEV (reference sequence). This CDR3 is built from 15 residues. The V and J ends lost 2 bases and 0 bases respectively, with 7 bases between them. DNA of the CDR3: TGTGCCAGCAGTTTAAGGGCAGCAACTAATGAAAAACTGTTTTTT. Its translation is CASSLRAATNEKLFF.